This TCR beta chain was retrieved from a study of T cells in localized non-small cell lung cancer. Study-wide findings and caveats: A median of about 60 of the top 100 tumor clones appeared in adjacent lung, which was paired and uninvolved.

Method: immunoSEQ multiplex PCR; TCRdb's copy keeps in-frame clones and lacks some. The sample includes about 43,000 clones, about 91% of them seen just once. V lost 3 bases and J lost 3; bases outside the gene matches: 12. CDR3 size: 18 residues. Germline values: CDR1 LGHNA, CDR2 YNFKEQ. Details on this clone: Its antigen remains unidentified.

The chain has TRBV4-2 and TRBJ1-2, with 11 bases lining up with TRBD1. The receptor was derived from a woman aged 40-70 years with stage II lung adenocarcinoma. The sequencing used PBMCs, collected before any cancer treatment. CDR3 sequence: CASSHLAPGQGEDYGYTF. CDR3 nucleotide sequence: TGTGCCAGCAGCCATTTGGCTCCGGGACAGGGGGAGGACTATGGCTACACCTTC.